This record looks at one TCR beta chain sequence and its context. This sample is drawn from a study of blood T cell repertoires in COVID-19. CDR1 SGHTA and CDR2 FQGNSA come from the germline V gene. The germline V and J ends were trimmed by 7 bases and 4 bases, with 14 bases remaining between them. This CDR3 is 14 amino acids long. The assay was immunoSEQ multiplex PCR, and TCRdb's table has in-frame clones only and misses some. The table lists fewer than 110,000 clones, 60% to 85% of them singletons, with roughly 4.3% in the top ten. The source is an older man with acute or convalescent COVID-19. The V call is TRBV7-2, the J call TRBJ1-5, with D perhaps TRBD1 (6 bases). The sequencing input was peripheral blood. This CDR3 is CASTFTGFNQPQHF. The DNA for the CDR3 is TGTGCCAGCACCTTCACAGGGTTTAATCAGCCCCAGCATTTT.